The clone carrying this T cell receptor (beta chain) occurred a few times. Its target is not known. This entry is derived from a study of identical twins. The study, taken as a whole, reports: Weaker excess twin sharing was seen among beta out-of-frame sequences. Insertions were fewer in abundant cord blood beta clonotypes, whereas memory repertoires showed none of this pattern.

TCRdb re-analysed the 5' RACE reads in MiXCR, keeping a single row per CDR3 protein. The sample lists roughly 700,000 distinct CDR3 sequences; 8% to 9% were seen once. CDR3 length equals 15 residues. V trimming: 6 bases; J trimming: 4 bases; junction bases outside the gene matches: 5. The sample also formed part of further work on yellow fever vaccine responses in identical twins. That source reports: Twin vaccine T cell responses reportedly seemed partly convergent, partly personalized.

This receptor was obtained from a woman under 30 in good health. The chain employs TRBV12-3 or TRBV12-4 and TRBJ2-3; 12 bases agree with TRBD2. Material for sequencing was PBMCs. The DNA of the CDR3 is TGTGCCAGCAGCTTCACTAGCGGGGGGCCAGATACGCAGTATTTT. Its protein product is CASSFTSGGPDTQYF.